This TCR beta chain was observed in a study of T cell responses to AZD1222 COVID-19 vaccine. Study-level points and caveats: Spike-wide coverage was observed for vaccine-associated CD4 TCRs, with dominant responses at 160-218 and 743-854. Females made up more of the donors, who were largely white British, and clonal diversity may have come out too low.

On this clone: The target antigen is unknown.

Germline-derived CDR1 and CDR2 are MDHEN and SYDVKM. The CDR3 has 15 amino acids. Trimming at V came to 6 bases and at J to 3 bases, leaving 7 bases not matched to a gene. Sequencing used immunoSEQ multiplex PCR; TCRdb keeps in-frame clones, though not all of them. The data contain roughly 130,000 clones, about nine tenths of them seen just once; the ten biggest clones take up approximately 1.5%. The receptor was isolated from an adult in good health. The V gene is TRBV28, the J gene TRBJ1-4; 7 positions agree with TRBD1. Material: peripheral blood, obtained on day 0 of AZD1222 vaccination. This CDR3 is CASSSTGTANEKLFF. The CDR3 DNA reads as TGTGCCAGCAGCAGTACCGGGACAGCTAATGAAAAACTGTTTTTT.